This paragraph covers one TCR beta chain sequence. No antigen is known for it. Relying on iRepertoire HTBI primers and Arm-PCR of CDR3 regions, the team built TCR beta libraries. Per the authors' pipeline: Identified segments across samples numbered just over 60 TRBV and over eleven TRBJ. One entry per CDR3 protein results from TCRdb running MiXCR on the multiplex PCR reads. What appears here as the V and J calls and clone size reflects TCRdb's work, not the paper's. The sample consists of roughly 400,000 distinct CDR3 sequences, about 20% of them appearing once. The sample belongs to a study of regulatory T cells in long-lasting Graves disease. Study background: Treatment with antithyroid drugs for over 5 years, together with positive TSH receptor antibodies, meant persistent Graves' disease.

CDR1 is MNHEY, CDR2 SMNVEV, per germline (reference sequence). The CDR3 is 15 amino acids. Germline trimming cut 3 bases from V and 1 base from J; bases unmatched to any gene: 5. Broader study findings: There were preferences for TRBV28, TRBJ1-2 and TRBJ2-5 in persistent disease.

Time point defined: persistent/refractory GD, antithyroid drugs over 5 years with positive TRAb. PBMC RNA served as the TCR library source. Source: peripheral blood mononuclear cells (PBMCs), taken when the disease was refractory, from a patient treated with antithyroid drugs. J is TRBJ2-7 and V is TRBV27, with 8 bases aligning to TRBD2. The sequence was obtained from a female donor with Graves disease. CDR3 region: CASSFTGGPSYEQYF. The CDR3 bases are TGTGCCAGCAGTTTCACGGGAGGGCCGTCCTACGAGCAGTACTTC.